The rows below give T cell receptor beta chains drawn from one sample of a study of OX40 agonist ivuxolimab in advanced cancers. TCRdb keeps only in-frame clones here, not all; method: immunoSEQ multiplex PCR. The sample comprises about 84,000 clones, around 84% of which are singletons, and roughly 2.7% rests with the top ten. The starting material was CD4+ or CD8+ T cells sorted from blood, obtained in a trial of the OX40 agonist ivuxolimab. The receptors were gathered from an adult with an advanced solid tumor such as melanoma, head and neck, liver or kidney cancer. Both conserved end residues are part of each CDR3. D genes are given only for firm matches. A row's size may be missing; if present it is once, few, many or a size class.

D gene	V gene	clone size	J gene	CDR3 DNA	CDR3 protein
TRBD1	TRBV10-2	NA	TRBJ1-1	TGCGCCAGCAAAGGACAGGGCCTAACCACGAACACTGAAGCTTTCTTT	CASKGQGLTTNTEAFF
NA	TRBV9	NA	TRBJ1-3	TGTGCCAGCAGCGGGGGAGACGGAAACACCATATATTTT	CASSGGDGNTIYF
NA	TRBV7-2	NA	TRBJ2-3	TGTGCCAGCAGCTCACTCGTCTTCTCTTCTCCGCAGTATTTT	CASSSLVFSSPQYF
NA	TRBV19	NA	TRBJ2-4	TGTGCCAGTAGTATTTTGGGACTCGGCGAAAACATTCAGTACTTC	CASSILGLGENIQYF
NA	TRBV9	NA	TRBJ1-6	TGTGCCAGCAGCGGGGCCCCTTATAATTCACCCCTCCACTTT	CASSGAPYNSPLHF
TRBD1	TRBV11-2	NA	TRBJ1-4	TGTGCCAGCAGCTTCCAGGGGGTGGCTAATGAAAAACTGTTTTTT	CASSFQGVANEKLFF
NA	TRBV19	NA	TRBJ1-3	TGTGCCAGTAGTATTTTCCCCACAAGTGCTGGAAACACCATATATTTT	CASSIFPTSAGNTIYF
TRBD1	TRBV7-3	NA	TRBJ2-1	TGTGCCAGCAGCTTAGGTGGACAGGGCTACAATGAGCAGTTCTTC	CASSLGGQGYNEQFF
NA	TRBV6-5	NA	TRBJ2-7	TGTGCCAGCAGCCGACTAGACGCCTACGAGCAGTACTTC	CASSRLDAYEQYF
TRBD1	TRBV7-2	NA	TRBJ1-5	TGTGCCAGCAGCTTTCGACAGGGGGGTCAGCCCCAGCATTTT	CASSFRQGGQPQHF
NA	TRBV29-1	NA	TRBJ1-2	TGCAGCGTACGCGGACAGAAAGCCCCATTTTGGAGTGGCTACACCTTC	CSVRGQKAPFWSGYTF
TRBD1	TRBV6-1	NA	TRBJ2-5	TGTGCCAGCAGTAGGACAGGAGAGACCCAGTACTTC	CASSRTGETQYF
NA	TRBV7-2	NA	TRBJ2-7	TGTGCCAGCAGCTTAGTTGGGGGACCCCAGGGCGACAGCGAGCAGTACTTC	CASSLVGGPQGDSEQYF
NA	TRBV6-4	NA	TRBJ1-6	TGTGCCAGCAGTGAGCGGGGAGGATCACCCCTCCACTTT	CASSERGGSPLHF
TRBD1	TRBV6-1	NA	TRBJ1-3	TGTGCCAGCAGTGACGACGGACAGGGGAGGGGGAACACCATATATTTT	CASSDDGQGRGNTIYF
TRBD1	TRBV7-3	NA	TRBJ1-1	TGTGCCAGCAGCGCCGACAGGGGGCGCCGAGCTTTCTTT	CASSADRGRRAFF
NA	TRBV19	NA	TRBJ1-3	TGTGCCAGTAGTGCCAGGACGCGGACTGACTCTGGAAACACCATATATTTT	CASSARTRTDSGNTIYF
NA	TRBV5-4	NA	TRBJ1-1	TGTGCCAGCAGCTTGCTAGGGGCCACCGGCCTTAGGGTAGCTTTCTTT	CASSLLGATGLRVAFF
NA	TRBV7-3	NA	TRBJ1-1	TGTGCCAGCAGCTTAACCAGGGCGGTAGGCACTGAAGCTTTCTTT	CASSLTRAVGTEAFF
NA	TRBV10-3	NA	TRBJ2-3	TGTGCCATCAGTGTGCGGGGTACGAACACAGATACGCAGTATTTT	CAISVRGTNTDTQYF
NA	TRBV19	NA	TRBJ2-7	TGTGCCAGTAGTGTACTCCCCCAGCGGACCGCCTACGAGCAGTACTTC	CASSVLPQRTAYEQYF
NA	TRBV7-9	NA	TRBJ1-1	TGTGCCAGCAGCTTAGTGGGCGGGTACACTGAAGCTTTCTTT	CASSLVGGYTEAFF
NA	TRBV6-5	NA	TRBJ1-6	TGTGCCAGCAGCCCCCCGGGGCCGAATTCACCCCTCCACTTT	CASSPPGPNSPLHF
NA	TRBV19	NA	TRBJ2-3	TGTGCCAGTAGTCACGACCCCGGGACTTCCTACCCCACAGATACGCAGTATTTT	CASSHDPGTSYPTDTQYF
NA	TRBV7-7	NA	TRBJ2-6	TGTGCCAGCAGCTTAGTACGCTCTGGGGCCAACGTCCTGACTTTC	CASSLVRSGANVLTF
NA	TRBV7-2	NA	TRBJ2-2	TGTGCCAGCAGCCCTGACTCGACCCCCCGCCCCGGGGAGCTGTTTTTT	CASSPDSTPRPGELFF
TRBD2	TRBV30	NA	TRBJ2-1	TGTGCCTGGAGTGTATCGGGACTAGCGGGGGTGAATGAGCAGTTCTTC	CAWSVSGLAGVNEQFF
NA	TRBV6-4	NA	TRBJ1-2	TGTGCCAGCAGTGAGCAGACCGGGACTCCCGTCTATGGCTACACCTTC	CASSEQTGTPVYGYTF
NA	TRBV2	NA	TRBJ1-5	TGTGCCAGCACTATCACCAGGGGTAGCAATCAGCCCCAGCATTTT	CASTITRGSNQPQHF
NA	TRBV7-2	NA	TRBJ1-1	TGTGCCAGCAGCTTAGTGTCAGCTAAGATGAACACTGAAGCTTTCTTT	CASSLVSAKMNTEAFF
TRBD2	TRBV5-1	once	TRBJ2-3	TGCGCCAGCAGTTCCAGACTAGCGGGGCCCACAGATACGCAGTATTTT	CASSSRLAGPTDTQYF
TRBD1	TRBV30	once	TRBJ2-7	TGTGCCGGACAGGGGGCATACTCCTACGAGCAGTACTTC	CAGQGAYSYEQYF
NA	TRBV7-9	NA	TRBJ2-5	TGTGCCAGCAGAATGTGGGATTCCCAAGAGACCCAGTACTTC	CASRMWDSQETQYF
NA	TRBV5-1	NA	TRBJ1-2	TGCGCCAGCAGCTTGAGGGGCGATGGCTACACCTTC	CASSLRGDGYTF
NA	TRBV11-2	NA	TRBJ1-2	TGTGCCAGCAGCTTAGGAATGGGCGGATCCTATGGCTACACCTTC	CASSLGMGGSYGYTF
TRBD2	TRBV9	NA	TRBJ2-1	TGTGCCAGCAGCGTCCTAGCGGGGGGGCCCAGCTCCTACAATGAGCAGTTCTTC	CASSVLAGGPSSYNEQFF
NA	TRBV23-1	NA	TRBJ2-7	TGCGCCAGCATAGGGGAGAGCTCCTACGAGCAGTACTTC	CASIGESSYEQYF
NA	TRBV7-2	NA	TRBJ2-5	TGTGCCAGCAGCTTGGGGCTAAAGCCCCAAGAGACCCAGTACTTC	CASSLGLKPQETQYF
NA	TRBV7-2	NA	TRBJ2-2	TGTGCCAGCAGCTACCAGGTGACCGGGGAGCTGTTTTTT	CASSYQVTGELFF
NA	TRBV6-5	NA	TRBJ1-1	TGTGCCATCCGAACTCAGGGGCAGGTCACTGAAGCTTTCTTT	CAIRTQGQVTEAFF
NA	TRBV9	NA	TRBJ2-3	TGTGCCAGCAGCGTTCGGGGGGCGGGCACAGATACGCAGTATTTT	CASSVRGAGTDTQYF